Listed here are 27 T cell receptor beta chains from one sample, sequenced in a study of T-cell memory formation after mild COVID-19. TCRdb re-called the 5' RACE reads with MiXCR, one entry per CDR3 protein. The table lists around 250,000 distinct CDR3 sequences, less than 20% of them singletons, with 2% to 2.5% in the top ten. Sequenced material: PBMCs or a T cell subset sorted from them (not recorded which). These receptors all come from an adult woman who had mild COVID-19 (a few samples of this study predate the infection). Cell type and time point are not known.

This clonotype was seen a few times. The V gene is TRBV7-2, the J gene TRBJ2-1, with D possibly TRBD2 on 7 matching bases. V gave up 4 bases and J gave up 6 bases, with 16 bases separating them. The germline V gene encodes CDR1 SGHTA and CDR2 FQGNSA. This CDR3 contains 15 residues. The CDR3 sequence is CASSSRGGGGNEQFF. In DNA form, the CDR3 reads TGTGCCAGCAGCTCCAGAGGGGGGGGCGGCAATGAGCAGTTCTTC.

This clonotype turned up a few times. V gene TRBV29-1 combines with J gene TRBJ2-1; 14 bases fit TRBD2. Germline CDR1 and CDR2: SQVTM and ANQGSEA. V lost 6 bases to trimming and J lost 7 bases; unmatched junction nucleotides: 11. The CDR3 has 16 amino acids. This CDR3 is CSVARGTSGSSNEQFF. The CDR3 coding sequence is TGCAGCGTCGCCCGCGGGACTAGCGGGAGTAGTAATGAGCAGTTCTTC.

This clonotype showed up just a few times. This rearrangement joins TRBV3-1 to TRBJ1-1, with no clear D. CDR3 size: 14 residues. The ends were cut back, 0 bases at V and 5 bases at J, with 10 bases in the middle. Germline V gene lookup returns CDR1 LGHDT and CDR2 YNNKEL (reference sequence). The CDR3 is CASSQDLRRTEAFF. As DNA, the CDR3 is TGTGCCAGCAGCCAAGATCTTCGGAGGACTGAAGCTTTCTTT. Full variable domain (remainder filled in from reference TRBV3-1 and TRBJ1-1): DTAVSQTPKYLVTQMGNDKSIKCEQNLGHDTMYWYKQDSKKFLKIMFSYNNKELIINETVPNRFSPKSPDKAHLNLHINSLELGDSAVYFCASSQDLRRTEAFFGQGTRLTVV.

This clonotype occurred a few times. The V call is TRBV20-1, the J call TRBJ2-7; TRBD1 agrees at 7 bases. Germline assignment: CDR1 DFQATT and CDR2 SNEGSKA (reference sequence). This CDR3 contains 12 residues. The ends lost 6 bases at V and 6 bases at J; junction bases unmatched: 8. The chain's CDR3 is CSAQKGAREQYF. CDR3 DNA: TGCAGTGCGCAAAAGGGGGCTCGCGAGCAGTACTTC.

A few counts support this clonotype. The chain is built from TRBV27 and TRBJ2-5, with 10 bases lining up with TRBD2. Germline CDR1 and CDR2: MNHEY and SMNVEV (reference sequence). This CDR3 spans 15 amino acids. J lost 4 bases, V lost 5 bases, and 7 bases had no gene match. The CDR3 region is CASSRTSGMRETQYF. The CDR3 bases are TGTGCCAGCAGTAGAACTAGCGGGATGCGAGAGACCCAGTACTTC.

This clonotype has ten or more counts. V gene TRBV6-5 combines with J gene TRBJ2-7; 8 bases match TRBD1. The CDR3 contains 15 residues. Trimming removed 2 bases from V and 2 bases from J; junction bases left unmatched: 5. CDR1 is MNHEY, CDR2 SVGAGI, per germline. CDR3 DNA: TGTGCCAGCAGTTACGTGCAGGGGGCCGCCTACGAGCAGTACTTC. This codes for CASSYVQGAAYEQYF.

J is TRBJ2-7 and V is TRBV6-1; no firm D call. This CDR3 contains 13 residues. Germline loops: CDR1 MNHNS, CDR2 SASEGT. Trimming pared 4 bases from V and 3 bases from J, leaving 10 bases between. This chain's CDR3 is CASSVERYYEQYF. The CDR3 DNA sequence: TGTGCCAGCAGTGTTGAGCGCTACTACGAGCAGTACTTC.

This clonotype was picked up a small number of times. The chain combines TRBV19 with TRBJ2-2; D may match TRBD1 or TRBD2 (7 bases each). Per the germline V gene, CDR1 is LNHDA and CDR2 is SQIVND (reference sequence). V was trimmed by 7 bases and J by 4 bases, leaving 19 bases between them. This CDR3 has 16 residues. The CDR3 DNA is TGTGCCAGTAAATCGAGGCAGGGGGGGAGCACCGGGGAGCTGTTTTTT. Its translation: CASKSRQGGSTGELFF.

The chain combines TRBV5-1 with TRBJ2-3; D perhaps matches TRBD1 (6 bases). V lost 0 bases, J lost 0 bases, and 26 bases lay in between. The CDR3 covers 21 residues. Germline V gene sequence: CDR1 SGHRS, CDR2 YFSETQ. In DNA form, the CDR3 reads TGCGCCAGCAGCTTGGACGGCAGGGGACCGTTGGGCCTAGGAAGCACAGATACGCAGTATTTT. Protein: CASSLDGRGPLGLGSTDTQYF.

The chain recombines TRBV18 with TRBJ2-3; D gene ambiguous. The germline V gene encodes CDR1 KGHSH and CDR2 LQKENI. The CDR3 contains 18 residues. With 2 bases removed from V and 0 bases from J, the gap between germline ends came to 18 bases. The CDR3 is CASSPGVLSSFSTDTQYF. The DNA of the CDR3 is TGTGCCAGCTCACCAGGGGTCCTTTCCTCATTTAGCACAGATACGCAGTATTTT.

The rearrangement uses TRBV12-3 or TRBV12-4 and TRBJ2-4, with D possibly TRBD2 on 5 matching bases. This CDR3 contains 13 residues. The germline V and J ends were trimmed by 2 bases and 9 bases, with 11 bases remaining between them. The CDR3 reads CASSLLEDGIQYF. CDR3 sequence (DNA): TGTGCCAGCAGTTTATTGGAGGACGGCATTCAGTACTTC.

This clonotype was counted a few times. The CDR3 coding sequence is TGCGCCAGCAGCCAAGCCCCCGGGGGCTACAATGAGCAGTTCTTC. Translated: CASSQAPGGYNEQFF. J is TRBJ2-1 and V is TRBV4-3; weak D call: TRBD2 (6 bases). The CDR3 runs 15 residues. Per germline, CDR1 LGHNA and CDR2 YSLEER. Trimming removed 1 base at V and 3 bases at J, with 10 bases between.

The rearrangement uses TRBV15 and TRBJ1-2; D unresolved. Germline lookup yields CDR1 LNHNV and CDR2 YYDKDF (reference sequence). This CDR3 has 14 amino acids. Trimming took off 0 bases at V and 5 bases at J, with 10 bases between the two ends. CDR3 in DNA: TGTGCCACCAGCAGAGATCTCGGGATTTATGGCTACACCTTC. This translates into CATSRDLGIYGYTF.

This clonotype has ten or more counts. This rearrangement joins TRBV12-3 or TRBV12-4 to TRBJ2-5, with a possible D match to TRBD2 (5 bases). The CDR3 loop spans 14 amino acids. Trimming left V 5 bases short and J 5 bases short, with 15 bases between. The CDR3 sequence: CASSVTSGAETQYF. As DNA, the CDR3 is TGTGCCAGCAGTGTTACCAGCGGCGCGGAGACCCAGTACTTC.

The chain combines TRBV28 with TRBJ2-1; the D call may be TRBD1 or TRBD2 (5 bases each). CDR3 size: 14 residues. The germline gives CDR1 MDHEN, CDR2 SYDVKM. V shed 10 bases and J shed 2 bases, with 15 bases lying between them. CDR3 coding DNA: TGTGCCACGGCCGGGACGGAGCCCTACAATGAGCAGTTCTTC. It translates to CATAGTEPYNEQFF.

In this sample, this clonotype turned up a few times. The chain carries TRBV7-8 and TRBJ1-5; D is unresolved. This CDR3 spans 14 amino acids. Germline lookup yields CDR1 SGHVS and CDR2 FQNEAQ. Trimming left V 1 base short and J 1 base short, with 5 bases between. CDR3 coding DNA: TGTGCCAGCAGCTTAGTTGACAGCAATCAGCCCCAGCATTTT. Translated: CASSLVDSNQPQHF.

The chain combines TRBV18 with TRBJ2-1; TRBD1 matches 8 bases. With 0 bases clipped from V and 6 bases from J, the junction kept 7 bases outside the gene matches. Per the germline V gene, CDR1 is KGHSH and CDR2 is LQKENI. This CDR3 has 16 residues. CDR3: CASSPPLGQGGNEQFF. DNA of the CDR3: TGTGCCAGCTCACCACCGCTTGGACAGGGCGGCAATGAGCAGTTCTTC.

The CDR3 bases are TGTGCCAGCAGCCAAGGATGGGGGTACGAGCAGTACTTC. It is translated as CASSQGWGYEQYF. The chain joins TRBV4-2 to TRBJ2-7; D is perhaps TRBD1 or TRBD2 (5 bases each). V lost 1 base and J lost 4, with 8 bases in between. The CDR3 runs to 13 residues. Germline V CDR1 and CDR2: LGHNA, YNFKEQ.

The chain is built from TRBV12-3 or TRBV12-4 and TRBJ2-6; 8 bases are shared with TRBD2. Trimming at V came to 5 bases and at J to 0 bases, leaving 9 bases not matched to a gene. This CDR3 contains 18 residues. The CDR3 DNA reads as TGTGCCAGCAGTCCGCGGGAGGAGCTCCGCTCTGGGGCCAACGTCCTGACTTTC. Its protein is CASSPREELRSGANVLTF.

This chain connects TRBV10-3 to TRBJ1-1; 7 bases line up with TRBD1. V was clipped by 10 bases and J by 5 bases; unmatched bases: 4. The germline CDR1 and CDR2 sequences are ENHRY and SYGVKD. The CDR3 totals 11 residues. The DNA for the CDR3 is TGTGCCACCACAGGGGTTACTGAAGCTTTCTTT. Its protein is CATTGVTEAFF.

This clonotype has a handful of counts. The chain joins TRBV7-2 to TRBJ2-3; 9 bases map to TRBD2. The CDR3 covers 17 residues. The V gene's germline CDR1 is SGHTA and CDR2 FQGNSA. The J segment lost 4 bases and the V segment lost 4 bases, leaving 12 bases of the junction unmatched. For the CDR3, the DNA is TGTGCCAGCAGCTCCAGACGATCTAGCGGGATAGCAGATACGCAGTATTTT. Its protein product is CASSSRRSSGIADTQYF.

The table lists this clonotype with a few counts. This chain joins TRBV10-3 and TRBJ1-2; D is perhaps TRBD1 (5 bases). The germline V gene encodes CDR1 ENHRY and CDR2 SYGVKD. The length of the CDR3 is 12 residues. V lost 10 bases, J lost 6 bases, and 15 bases lay in between. CDR3 amino acids: CATLRDLDGYTF. The DNA for the CDR3 is TGTGCCACCCTCCGGGACTTGGATGGCTACACCTTC.

V gene TRBV7-2 combines with J gene TRBJ1-5; D possibly corresponds to TRBD1 (6 bases). CDR3 length equals 13 residues. V shed 3 bases and J shed 7 bases, with 10 bases lying between them. Germline CDR1 SGHTA, CDR2 FQGNSA. The CDR3 protein is CASSLTGSQPQHF. CDR3 DNA sequence: TGTGCCAGCAGCTTGACAGGAAGCCAGCCCCAGCATTTT.

CDR3 amino acids: CASTGQGNTEAFF. In DNA form, the CDR3 reads TGCGCCAGCACCGGACAGGGGAACACTGAAGCTTTCTTT. The chain carries TRBV5-1 and TRBJ1-1, with 8 bases lining up with TRBD1. Losses at the gene ends were 6 bases for V and 1 base for J; bases not matched to a gene: 2. Germline V gene sequence: CDR1 SGHRS, CDR2 YFSETQ. The CDR3 is 13 residues long.

The chain recombines TRBV5-1 with TRBJ2-7; possibly TRBD1 for D (6 bases). Germline V gene lookup returns CDR1 SGHRS and CDR2 YFSETQ. The V and J ends lost 5 bases and 9 bases respectively, with 18 bases between them. CDR3 length: 13 residues. CDR3 protein: CASRPGEREGQYF. CDR3 DNA: TGCGCCAGCAGGCCAGGGGAAAGGGAAGGGCAGTACTTC.

This clonotype was observed a handful of times. The chain employs TRBV19 and TRBJ1-2; D gene uncertain. The V and J ends lost 1 base and 3 bases respectively, with 9 bases between them. Germline V gene data show CDR1 as LNHDA and CDR2 as SQIVND (reference sequence). The length of the CDR3 is 14 residues. CDR3 sequence reads: CASSIALGYYGYTF. The CDR3 bases are TGTGCCAGTAGTATAGCCCTCGGATACTATGGCTACACCTTC.

Only a few counts were recorded for this clonotype. The DNA for the CDR3 is TGTGCCAGCAGTTTAGGCCGGCGAGGGGGAACTAATGAAAAACTGTTTTTT. It translates to CASSLGRRGGTNEKLFF. The rearrangement uses TRBV12-3 or TRBV12-4 and TRBJ1-4; maybe TRBD1 (6 bases). The CDR3 extends over 17 amino acids. Trimming shortened V by 1 base and J by 1 base, and 13 bases separated the two germline ends.